This paragraph covers one T cell receptor (beta chain) sequence. What it recognizes is unknown. It was with 60 Vbeta and 13 Jbeta primers that the PCR ran. Method: immunoSEQ multiplex PCR; TCRdb's copy keeps in-frame clones and lacks some. This table has around 160,000 clones, around 75% appearing once. This entry comes from a study of cytomegalovirus exposure and HLA in healthy donors. Study conclusions and caveats: Serostatus for CMV was the only available immune exposure information. Versus the 666-donor mean, an Asian-associated ancestry cluster reportedly showed fewer N-insertions in a later analysis.

This CDR3 is 15 amino acids long. The germline V gene has CDR1 SGHRS and CDR2 YFSETQ. V lost 0 bases and J lost 4; bases outside the gene matches: 4. The sample comprised PBMCs. The sequence was obtained from a young man in good health and CMV-seropositive. This chain connects TRBV5-1 to TRBJ2-5, with TRBD2 identical over 9 bases. CDR3 DNA sequence: TGCGCCAGCAGCTTGGGTGCTAGCGGGGCAGAGACCCAGTACTTC. Its translation: CASSLGASGAETQYF.